This TCR beta chain is from a study of T cell repertoires in cytomegalovirus infection. Study-level information: Public TCR beta signatures indicated both CMV infection and matching HLA type. General study results and limits: Dominating the ex vivo response were TCR beta clonotypes that were CMV-specific and HLA-C-restricted.

Notes on this clonotype: Its antigen is currently unknown.

TCRdb reprocessed the reads via MiXCR and lists one record per CDR3 protein. The data hold around 200,000 distinct CDR3 sequences, with approximately 18% observed a single time. Germline lookup yields CDR1 SEHNR and CDR2 FQNEAQ (reference sequence). The V end was cut by 4 bases, the J end by 4 bases, with 11 bases between. The CDR3 consists of 14 residues. The chain has TRBV7-9 and TRBJ2-1, with D unclear. Material: CD8+ T cells from PBMCs. This sequence was found in a human donor in good health (CMV status not recorded). Some clones in this sample may be carry-over from other donors' samples. Here the CDR3 reads CASSSGPGYNEQFF. CDR3 sequence (DNA): TGTGCCAGCAGCTCGGGTCCCGGTTACAATGAGCAGTTCTTC.